The entry that follows covers one TCR beta chain sequence. Antigen specificity is unknown. It was 5'RACE with constant-segment primers that produced the TCR alpha and TCR beta cDNA libraries, which carried sample barcodes and UMIs. TCRdb itself ran the 5' RACE reads through MiXCR, one entry per CDR3 protein. The data show 75,000 to 95,000 distinct CDR3 sequences, about 16% seen once. These data come from a study of T-cell memory formation after mild COVID-19. Study-wide background: TCR clusters were mostly confined to one donor each. Study-level findings and limits: While clones contracting from day 15 to 85 were balanced between CD4 and CD8, later expanders leaned CD4+.

The clonotype originates from a man between 18 and 35 years old who had mild COVID-19 (a few samples of this study predate the infection). Cell type and time point are not known. Specimen: PBMCs or a T cell subset sorted from them (not recorded which).

CDR3 region: CASSYPQGAKNIQYF. For the CDR3, the DNA is TGTGCCAGCAGTTACCCGCAGGGAGCCAAAAACATTCAGTACTTC. This chain uses TRBV7-9 with TRBJ2-4; tentatively, D is TRBD1 (5 bases). Germline V lookup: CDR1 SEHNR, CDR2 FQNEAQ (reference sequence). Trimming removed 6 bases at V and 0 bases at J, with 12 bases between. This CDR3 contains 15 residues. Full variable domain (rest looked up from reference TRBV7-9 and TRBJ2-4): DTGVSQNPRHKITKRGQNVTFRCDPISEHNRLYWYRQTLGQGPEFLTYFQNEAQLEKSRLLSDRFSAERPKGSFSTLEIQRTEQGDSAMYLCASSYPQGAKNIQYFGAGTRLSVL.